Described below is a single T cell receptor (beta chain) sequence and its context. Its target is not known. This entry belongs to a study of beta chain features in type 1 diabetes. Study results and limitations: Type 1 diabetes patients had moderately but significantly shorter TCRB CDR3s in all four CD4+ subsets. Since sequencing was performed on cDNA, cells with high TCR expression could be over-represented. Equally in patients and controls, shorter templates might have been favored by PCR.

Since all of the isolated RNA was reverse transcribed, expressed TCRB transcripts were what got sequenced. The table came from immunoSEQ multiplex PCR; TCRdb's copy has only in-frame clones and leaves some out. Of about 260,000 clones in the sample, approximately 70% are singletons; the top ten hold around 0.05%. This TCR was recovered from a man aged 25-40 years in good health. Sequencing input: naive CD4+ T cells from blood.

For the CDR3, the DNA is TGTGCCTGGAGTCCCCGGACAGGGCTCACTGAAGCTTTCTTT. Protein: CAWSPRTGLTEAFF. V and J are TRBV30 and TRBJ1-1, with TRBD1 matching over 8 bases. Germline-derived CDR1 and CDR2 are GTSNPN and SVGIG (reference sequence). The V and J ends lost 2 bases and 4 bases, in that order; junction bases with no gene match: 6. This CDR3 contains 14 residues.